The source of this T cell receptor beta chain is a study of identifying expanded T cells in peripheral blood (dated by TCRdb to between 2017 and 2020). At the level of the whole study: Separate aliquots of the same genomic DNA pool were sequenced to produce technical replicates, and four replicates were compared in pairs.

As concerns this clone: Which antigen it targets is not known. Per-base quality was not reported, and no clone a single base away is much larger than it.

Trimming accounts for 7 bases at V and 8 bases at J, while the number of junction bases matched to no gene is 11. Looking up the germline V gene yields CDR1 MNHEY and CDR2 SVGAGI. Its CDR3 holds 14 amino acids, cysteine through phenylalanine. The CDR3 DNA has 42 bases and is translated from base 1. No immune events, such as infections, were documented for the healthy donors during the collection period. To calibrate time-dependent variance in a beta-binomial model of T-cell clone differential abundance, blood repertoires from healthy donors were used as a training cohort. There were around 10 healthy donors in the training cohort, of whom 3 were female and 7 were male. The donors were between roughly 25 and 64 years old, with an average age of 43 years. Whole blood, obtained from a commercial supplier, was collected from each healthy donor at three time points spaced approximately two weeks apart. For immunosequencing, genomic DNA was extracted from unsorted whole blood.

General findings and caveats noted by the study authors: Variance in clone template counts between roughly two-week samples significantly increased with total template count across all healthy donors. The authors expected that over much longer intervals, such as months to years, biological variance in healthy repertoires might increase even further. The binomial model flagged around 1.3 differentially abundant clones between technical replicates, compared with about 16.4 over about two weeks and 19 over about 4 weeks. Across all healthy-donor time intervals, the beta-binomial model significantly cut both the number of clones called differentially abundant and the false-positive rate.

TCRbeta CDR3 regions were profiled with the immunoSEQ Assay using bias-controlled multiplex PCR amplification of genomic DNA. Turning to the authors' computational methods: To quantify the absolute abundance of each unique TCRbeta CDR3 region, the sequences were collapsed and filtered. Two models were used to test differential abundance: a binomial model (Fisher-equivalent) and a beta-binomial model that adds time-dependent variance fitted from healthy donors. Clones with fewer than 5 combined templates were excluded, and clones with Benjamini-Hochberg FDR below 0.01 were called differentially abundant. The form v = (b*log(k)+a)^2 was used to model beta-binomial variance as a function of total template count across the two samples. Entries here come from immuneACCESS through TCRdb and include only in-frame sequences with V and J called. Some clones fail to appear in such tables; in the studies checked, an unresolved V gene covers under half of the shortfall, and the cause of the remainder is unknown. V, J and clone size are taken as reported in that table, and D and trimming were inferred from the DNA itself. Recorded for this sample are about 100,000 clones; 86% of them occurred a single time. The top ten clones comprise 5.5% to 6.5% of the sample.

Sequencing was carried out using blood. The chain couples TRBV6-5 to TRBJ2-4, with 7 bases in between that match TRBD2. The TCR comes from a person between 18 and 75 years old in good health. CDR3 region: CASKTGAGGDIQYF. In nucleotide form, the sequence is TGTGCCAGCAAGACGGGCGCTGGGGGGGACATTCAGTACTTC.